A selection of T cell receptor beta chains follows, all from one sample in a study of spatial heterogeneity in lung cancer. TCRdb passed the 5' RACE reads through MiXCR, listing each CDR3 protein once. In the table there are under 7,500 distinct CDR3 sequences, about 7% of which are singletons. The sequencing used PBMCs, collected at surgery. All receptors derive from a male donor with early-stage non-small cell lung cancer. Each CDR3 is given with its conserved first and last residue. The D gene is left open where the match is weak. A row's size may be missing; if present it is once, few, many or a size class.

j_call: TRBJ2-7
v_call: TRBV5-5
clone_size: many
d_call: TRBD1
cdr3_nt: TGTGCCAGCAGCTTGGCACTACAGGGGGGTGAGCAGTACTTC
cdr3_aa: CASSLALQGGEQYF

j_call: TRBJ2-5
v_call: TRBV5-1
clone_size: many
d_call: NA
cdr3_nt: TGCGCCAGCACCCGCGACATACAAGAGACCCAGTACTTC
cdr3_aa: CASTRDIQETQYF

j_call: TRBJ2-5
v_call: TRBV6-5
clone_size: many
d_call: NA
cdr3_nt: TGTGCCAGCAAGACGGGCGGATACCAAGAGACCCAGTACTTC
cdr3_aa: CASKTGGYQETQYF

j_call: TRBJ2-2
v_call: TRBV3-1
clone_size: many
d_call: NA
cdr3_nt: TGTGCCAGCAGCCATAGAACAGGGATCACCGGGGAGCTGTTTTTT
cdr3_aa: CASSHRTGITGELFF

j_call: TRBJ1-5
v_call: TRBV18
clone_size: many
d_call: NA
cdr3_nt: TGTGCCAGCTCACCAACCCGAGGCAATCAGCCCCAGCATTTT
cdr3_aa: CASSPTRGNQPQHF

j_call: TRBJ1-1
v_call: TRBV2
clone_size: NA
d_call: NA
cdr3_nt: TGTGCCAGCGATGAACAAGCGGCCCACACTGAAGCTTTCTTT
cdr3_aa: CASDEQAAHTEAFF

j_call: TRBJ2-7
v_call: TRBV2
clone_size: many
d_call: TRBD1
cdr3_nt: TGTGCCAGCAGTGTGGACAGGGGGCCCTACGAGCAGTACTTC
cdr3_aa: CASSVDRGPYEQYF

j_call: TRBJ1-5
v_call: TRBV7-9
clone_size: many
d_call: NA
cdr3_nt: TGTGCCAGCAGCTTCACGTCGGGTCAGCCCCAGCATTTT
cdr3_aa: CASSFTSGQPQHF

j_call: TRBJ2-2
v_call: TRBV5-1
clone_size: many
d_call: NA
cdr3_nt: TGCGCCAGCAGCTTGGGTACAGGGAAACCATCAGCCGACGGGGAGCTGTTTTTT
cdr3_aa: CASSLGTGKPSADGELFF

j_call: TRBJ2-3
v_call: TRBV3-1
clone_size: many
d_call: NA
cdr3_nt: TGTGCCAGCAGCCCAGACGCGGTCCGGACAGATACGCAGTATTTT
cdr3_aa: CASSPDAVRTDTQYF